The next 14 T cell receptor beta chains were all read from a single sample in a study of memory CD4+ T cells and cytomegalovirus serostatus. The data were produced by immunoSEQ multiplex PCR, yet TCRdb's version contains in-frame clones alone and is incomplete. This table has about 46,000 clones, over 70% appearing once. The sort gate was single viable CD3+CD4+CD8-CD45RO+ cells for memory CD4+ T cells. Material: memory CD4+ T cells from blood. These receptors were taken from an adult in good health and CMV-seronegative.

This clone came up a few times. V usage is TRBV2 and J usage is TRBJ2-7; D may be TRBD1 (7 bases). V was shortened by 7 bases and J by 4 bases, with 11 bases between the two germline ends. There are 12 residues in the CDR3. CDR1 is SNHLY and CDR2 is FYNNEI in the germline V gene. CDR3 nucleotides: TGTGCCAGCAAGGGGGCGGGGTACGAGCAGTACTTC. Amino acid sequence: CASKGAGYEQYF.

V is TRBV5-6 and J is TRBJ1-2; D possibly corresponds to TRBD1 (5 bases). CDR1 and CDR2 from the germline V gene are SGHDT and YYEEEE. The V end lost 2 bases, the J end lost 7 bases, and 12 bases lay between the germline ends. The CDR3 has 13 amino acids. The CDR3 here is CASSFGRVSGYTF. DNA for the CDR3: TGTGCCAGCAGCTTCGGCAGGGTTAGTGGCTACACCTTC.

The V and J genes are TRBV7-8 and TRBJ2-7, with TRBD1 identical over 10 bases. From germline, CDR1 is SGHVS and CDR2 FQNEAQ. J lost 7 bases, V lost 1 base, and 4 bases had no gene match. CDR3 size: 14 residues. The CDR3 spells CASSLGQGAKEQYF. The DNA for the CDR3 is TGTGCCAGCAGCTTAGGACAGGGGGCTAAGGAGCAGTACTTC.

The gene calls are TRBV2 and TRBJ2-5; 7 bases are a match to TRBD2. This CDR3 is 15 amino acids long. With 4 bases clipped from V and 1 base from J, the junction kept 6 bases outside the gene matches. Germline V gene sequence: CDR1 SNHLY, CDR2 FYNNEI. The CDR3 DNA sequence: TGTGCCAGCAGTGGGTATCCGGGGGGCCAAGAGACCCAGTACTTC. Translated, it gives CASSGYPGGQETQYF.

As DNA, the CDR3 is TGTGCCATCCCGGCCTACGTGCAGGAGGGAGGGAGGCCCCAAGAGACCCAGTACTTC. It codes for CAIPAYVQEGGRPQETQYF. The chain uses TRBV27 and TRBJ2-5, with TRBD2 matching over 7 bases. The V gene's germline CDR1 is MNHEY and CDR2 SMNVEV (reference sequence). The V segment lost 10 bases and the J segment 1 base; nucleotides outside the gene matches: 24. The CDR3 contains 19 residues.

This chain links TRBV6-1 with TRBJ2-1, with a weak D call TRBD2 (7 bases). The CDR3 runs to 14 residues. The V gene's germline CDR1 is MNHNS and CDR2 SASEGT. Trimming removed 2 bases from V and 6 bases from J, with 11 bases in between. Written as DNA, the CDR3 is TGTGCCAGCAGTGAATTGGGAGGGGGCAATGAGCAGTTCTTC. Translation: CASSELGGGNEQFF.

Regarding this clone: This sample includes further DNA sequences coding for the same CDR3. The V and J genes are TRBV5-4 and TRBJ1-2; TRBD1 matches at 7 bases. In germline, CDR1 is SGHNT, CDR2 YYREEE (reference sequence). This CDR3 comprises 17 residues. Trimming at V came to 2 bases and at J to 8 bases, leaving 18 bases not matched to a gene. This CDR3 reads CASSFLVPRQGEGGYTF. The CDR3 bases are TGTGCCAGCAGCTTCCTAGTACCGAGACAGGGCGAGGGAGGCTACACCTTC.

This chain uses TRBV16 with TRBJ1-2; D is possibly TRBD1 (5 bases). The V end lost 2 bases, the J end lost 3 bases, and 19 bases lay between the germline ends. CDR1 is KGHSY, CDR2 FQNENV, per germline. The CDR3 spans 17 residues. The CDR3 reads CASSQGTLAARYYGYTF. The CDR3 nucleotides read TGTGCCAGCAGCCAAGGGACCCTTGCAGCCAGGTACTATGGCTACACCTTC.

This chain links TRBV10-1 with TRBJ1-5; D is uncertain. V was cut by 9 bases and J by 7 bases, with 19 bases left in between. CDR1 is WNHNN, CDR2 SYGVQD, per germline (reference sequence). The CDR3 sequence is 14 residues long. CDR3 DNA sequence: TGCGCCAGTAAACCTCGGAAAGGGAGGCAGCCCCAGCATTTT. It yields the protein CASKPRKGRQPQHF.

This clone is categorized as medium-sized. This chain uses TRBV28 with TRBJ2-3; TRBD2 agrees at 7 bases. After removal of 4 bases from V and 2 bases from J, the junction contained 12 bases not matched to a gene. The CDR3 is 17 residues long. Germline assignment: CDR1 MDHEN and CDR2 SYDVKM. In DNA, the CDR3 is TGTGCCAGCAGTTCCCCTATCGGGCTAGCGGACACAGATACGCAGTATTTT. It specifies CASSSPIGLADTDTQYF.

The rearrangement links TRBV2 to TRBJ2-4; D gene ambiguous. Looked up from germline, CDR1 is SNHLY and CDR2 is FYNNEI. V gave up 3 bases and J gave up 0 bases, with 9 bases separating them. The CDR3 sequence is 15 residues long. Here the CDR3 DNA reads TGTGCCAGCAGTGAGGCGGCCATAGCCAAAAACATTCAGTACTTC. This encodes CASSEAAIAKNIQYF.

The DNA for the CDR3 is TGTGCCAGCAGCTTAGCAGGGCAGGGAAATTCACCCCTCCACTTT. Its translation is CASSLAGQGNSPLHF. The V and J genes are TRBV7-9 and TRBJ1-6; the D gene is possibly TRBD1 (5 bases). Germline loops: CDR1 SEHNR, CDR2 FQNEAQ (reference sequence). V dropped 0 bases and J dropped 7 bases, with 10 bases sitting between them. CDR3 length equals 15 residues.

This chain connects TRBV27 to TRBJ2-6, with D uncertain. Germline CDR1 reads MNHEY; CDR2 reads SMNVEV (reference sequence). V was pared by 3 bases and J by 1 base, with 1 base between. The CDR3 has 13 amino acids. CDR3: CASSLSGANVLTF. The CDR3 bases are TGTGCCAGCAGTTTGTCTGGGGCCAACGTCCTGACTTTC.

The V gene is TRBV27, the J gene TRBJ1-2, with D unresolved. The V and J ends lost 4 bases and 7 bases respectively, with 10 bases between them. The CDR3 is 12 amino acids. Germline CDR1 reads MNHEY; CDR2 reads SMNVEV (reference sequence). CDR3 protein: CASSSLGGGYTF. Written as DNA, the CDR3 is TGTGCCAGCAGTTCCTTGGGTGGTGGCTACACCTTC.